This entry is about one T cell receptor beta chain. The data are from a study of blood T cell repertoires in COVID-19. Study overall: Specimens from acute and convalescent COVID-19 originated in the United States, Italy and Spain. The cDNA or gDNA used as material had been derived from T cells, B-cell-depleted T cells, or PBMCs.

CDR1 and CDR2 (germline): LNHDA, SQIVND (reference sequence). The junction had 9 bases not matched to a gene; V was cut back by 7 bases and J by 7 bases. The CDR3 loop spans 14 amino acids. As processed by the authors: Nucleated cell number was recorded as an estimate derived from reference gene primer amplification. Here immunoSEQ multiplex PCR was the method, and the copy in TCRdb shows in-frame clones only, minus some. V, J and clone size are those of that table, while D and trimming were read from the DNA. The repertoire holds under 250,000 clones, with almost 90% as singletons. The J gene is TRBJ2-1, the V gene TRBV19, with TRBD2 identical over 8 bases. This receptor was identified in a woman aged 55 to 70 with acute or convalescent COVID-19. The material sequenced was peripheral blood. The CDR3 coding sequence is TGTGCCAGTACGGGACGGGAGGGCCAGAATGAGCAGTTCTTC. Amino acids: CASTGREGQNEQFF.